The 14 T cell receptor beta chains reported below all come from one sample, sequenced in a study of T-cell memory formation after mild COVID-19. In TCRdb, the 5' RACE reads were re-called with MiXCR into one record per CDR3 protein. Found here are 170,000 or so distinct CDR3 sequences, 25% to 40% of them singletons; the top ten hold approximately 12%. The specimen was PBMCs or a T cell subset sorted from them (not recorded which). These receptors originate from an adult woman who had mild COVID-19 (a few samples of this study predate the infection). Cell type and time point are not known.

A few counts support this clonotype. The rearrangement links TRBV24-1 to TRBJ2-1; 7 bases align to TRBD1. The J segment lost 7 bases and the V segment lost 5 bases, leaving 7 bases of the junction unmatched. The germline V gene has CDR1 KGHDR and CDR2 SFDVKD. The CDR3 runs 14 residues. Written as DNA, the CDR3 is TGTGCCACCAGTGGTCGAAGGGGGCTAAATGAGCAGTTCTTC. Amino acid sequence: CATSGRRGLNEQFF.

The genes are TRBV20-1 and TRBJ1-6; D perhaps matches TRBD1 (6 bases). Germline CDR1 DFQATT, CDR2 SNEGSKA (reference sequence). Trimming took off 5 bases at V and 8 bases at J, with 10 bases between the two ends. The CDR3 runs to 12 residues. As DNA, the CDR3 is TGCAGTGCTCTCGCAGGGGATTCACCCCTCCACTTT. Amino acids: CSALAGDSPLHF.

This chain links TRBV24-1 with TRBJ2-7, with a possible D match to TRBD1 (6 bases). CDR1 and CDR2 from the germline V gene are KGHDR and SFDVKD. The V gene lost 4 bases and the J gene lost 2 bases, with 11 bases spanning the gap. The CDR3 covers 14 residues. In nucleotides, the CDR3 is TGTGCCACCAGTGAGACAGGTGTTGCCTACGAGCAGTACTTC. It is translated as CATSETGVAYEQYF.

V and J are TRBV21-1 and TRBJ2-3; the table's D call of TRBD1 was not tested on the DNA. TRBV21-1 corresponds to a pseudogene. This CDR3 spans 17 amino acids. The CDR3 nucleotides read TGTGCCAGCAGCAAAGTAAAAGGGGGCCGTTGCACAGATACGCAGTATTTT. Its translation is CASSKVKGGRCTDTQYF.

The CDR3: CASSQRRTLINEKLFF. In DNA, the CDR3 is TGTGCCAGCAGTCAAAGGCGGACTTTGATTAATGAAAAACTGTTTTTT. V and J are TRBV6-5 and TRBJ1-4; D not certain. This CDR3 is 16 amino acids long. CDR1 is MNHEY, CDR2 SVGAGI, per germline. Between the trimmed V and J ends, which lost 5 bases and 4 bases, there was a span of 17 bases.

A few counts support this clonotype. The chain recombines TRBV30 with TRBJ2-7; D perhaps matches TRBD2 (5 bases). This CDR3 is 12 amino acids long. CDR1 is GTSNPN and CDR2 is SVGIG in the germline V gene (reference sequence). V shed 3 bases and J shed 3 bases, with 9 bases lying between them. The CDR3 reads CAWSPGGYEQYF. DNA for the CDR3: TGTGCCTGGAGCCCTGGAGGCTACGAGCAGTACTTC.

Here the CDR3 reads CASSVDRGTGGLGNTIYF. As DNA, the CDR3 is TGTGCCAGCAGCGTAGATCGAGGGACAGGGGGCCTTGGAAACACCATATATTTT. The V and J genes are TRBV9 and TRBJ1-3, with 12 nucleotides matching TRBD1. Germline values: CDR1 SGDLS, CDR2 YYNGEE. J was trimmed by 3 bases and V by 0 bases; bases with no gene match: 7. The CDR3 spans 18 residues.

As regards this clonotype: A read error may produce the germline difference seen at one junction end. The chain joins TRBV24-1 to TRBJ2-3; D is unresolved. From germline, CDR1 is KGHDR and CDR2 SFDVKD. This CDR3 contains 13 residues. The CDR3 spells CATSDARTDTQYF. In DNA form, the CDR3 reads TGTGCCACCAGTGATGCCCGCACGGATACGCAGTATTTT.

The rearrangement links TRBV5-1 to TRBJ1-1; TRBD1 matches 7 bases. Germline-derived CDR1 and CDR2 are SGHRS and YFSETQ. The CDR3 contains 14 residues. The V segment lost 4 bases and the J segment 7 bases; nucleotides outside the gene matches: 10. Here the CDR3 DNA reads TGCGCCAGCAGCCCCAGGACAGGCGGGGGTGAAGCTTTCTTT. As protein: CASSPRTGGGEAFF.

This clonotype was found a few times. The chain joins TRBV20-1 to TRBJ1-4; 9 nucleotides line up with TRBD1. Germline V gene sequence: CDR1 DFQATT, CDR2 SNEGSKA (reference sequence). This CDR3 has 14 amino acids. V was clipped by 4 bases and J by 7 bases; unmatched bases: 7. CDR3 nucleotides: TGCAGTGCTATTTACAGGGGGCAGGGTGAAAAACTGTTTTTT. As protein: CSAIYRGQGEKLFF.

The chain uses TRBV20-1 and TRBJ2-5; D unclear. V was cut by 0 bases and J by 5 bases, with 7 bases left in between. The CDR3 contains 12 residues. CDR1 DFQATT and CDR2 SNEGSKA come from the germline V gene (reference sequence). CDR3 region: CSARDDRETQYF. The CDR3 DNA is TGCAGTGCTAGAGACGATAGGGAGACCCAGTACTTC.

The V gene is TRBV29-1, the J gene TRBJ1-1; 8 bases are shared with TRBD1. The J segment lost 0 bases and the V segment lost 7 bases, leaving 7 bases of the junction unmatched. There are 14 residues in the CDR3. Germline CDR1 SQVTM, CDR2 ANQGSEA. CDR3 protein: CSALPDRVNTEAFF. The CDR3 nucleotides are TGCAGCGCACTACCGGACAGGGTGAACACTGAAGCTTTCTTT.

CDR3 DNA sequence: TGTGCCAGCAGCAACCCGGGACAGGGTTTGGGGGCAGATACGCAGTATTTT. Amino acids: CASSNPGQGLGADTQYF. The chain is built from TRBV2 and TRBJ2-3; 9 positions agree with TRBD1. This CDR3 has 17 amino acids. V lost 6 bases, J lost 4 bases, and 14 bases stayed unmatched. In germline, CDR1 is SNHLY, CDR2 FYNNEI.

This clonotype was found a few times. The rearrangement uses TRBV29-1 and TRBJ1-1, with 9 bases that match TRBD1. The CDR3 is 12 amino acids. Germline V gene lookup returns CDR1 SQVTM and CDR2 ANQGSEA. The V gene end was trimmed by 6 bases and the J gene end by 6 bases; junction bases not matched to a gene: 5. CDR3 residues: CSVSGQGAEAFF. In nucleotides, the CDR3 is TGCAGCGTATCGGGACAGGGCGCTGAAGCTTTCTTT.